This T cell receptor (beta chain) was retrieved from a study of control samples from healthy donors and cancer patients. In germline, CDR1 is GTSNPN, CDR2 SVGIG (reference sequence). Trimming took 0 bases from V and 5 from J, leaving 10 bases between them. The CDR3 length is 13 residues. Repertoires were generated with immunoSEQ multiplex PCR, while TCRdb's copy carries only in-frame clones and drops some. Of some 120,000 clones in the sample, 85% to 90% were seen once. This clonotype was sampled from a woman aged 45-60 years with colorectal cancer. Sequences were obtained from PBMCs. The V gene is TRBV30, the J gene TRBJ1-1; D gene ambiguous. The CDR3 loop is CAWSVNRGTEAFF. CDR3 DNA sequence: TGTGCCTGGAGTGTAAATCGGGGAACTGAAGCTTTCTTT.